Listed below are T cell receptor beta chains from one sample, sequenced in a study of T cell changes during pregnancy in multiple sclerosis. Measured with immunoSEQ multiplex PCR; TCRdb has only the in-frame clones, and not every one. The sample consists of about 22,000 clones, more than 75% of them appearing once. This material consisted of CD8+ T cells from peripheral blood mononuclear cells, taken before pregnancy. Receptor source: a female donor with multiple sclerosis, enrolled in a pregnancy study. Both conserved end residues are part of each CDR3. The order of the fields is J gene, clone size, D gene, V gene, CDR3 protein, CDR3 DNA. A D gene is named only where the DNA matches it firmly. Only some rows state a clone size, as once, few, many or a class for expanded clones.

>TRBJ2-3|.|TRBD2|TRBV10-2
CASSRTSGLGDTQYF
TGCGCCAGCAGCAGGACTAGCGGGTTGGGAGATACGCAGTATTTT
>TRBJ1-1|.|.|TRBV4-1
CASSQDSGPRGAFF
TGCGCCAGCAGCCAAGATTCAGGACCCCGGGGGGCTTTCTTT
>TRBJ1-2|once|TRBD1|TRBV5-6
CASSFGQGSYGYTF
TGTGCCAGCAGTTTTGGACAGGGCAGCTATGGCTACACCTTC
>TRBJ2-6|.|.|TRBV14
CASSQLQGGPSSGANVLTF
TGTGCCAGCAGCCAATTACAGGGTGGTCCAAGCTCTGGGGCCAACGTCCTGACTTTC
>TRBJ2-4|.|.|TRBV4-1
CASSQGQLAKNIQYF
TGCGCCAGCAGCCAAGGACAATTAGCCAAAAACATTCAGTACTTC
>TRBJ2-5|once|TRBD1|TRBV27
CASSLYGTGGGETQYF
TGTGCCAGCAGTTTATACGGGACAGGGGGCGGGGAGACCCAGTACTTC
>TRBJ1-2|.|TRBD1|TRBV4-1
CASSHRDRALDYGYTF
TGCGCCAGCAGCCACCGGGACAGAGCCCTCGACTATGGCTACACCTTC
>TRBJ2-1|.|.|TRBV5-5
CASSLTSRVGNEQFF
TGTGCCAGCAGCTTGACTAGTCGGGTCGGCAATGAGCAGTTCTTC
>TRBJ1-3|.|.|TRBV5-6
CASSLVADRIFSGNTIYF
TGTGCCAGCAGCTTGGTTGCGGACAGAATATTCTCTGGAAACACCATATATTTT
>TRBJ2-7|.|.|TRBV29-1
CSVDVGRGLPYEQYF
TGCAGCGTTGATGTGGGGAGGGGGTTACCCTACGAGCAGTACTTC
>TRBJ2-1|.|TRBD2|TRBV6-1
CASSELLASGSWFYNEQFF
TGTGCCAGCAGCGAACTCTTAGCTAGCGGGAGTTGGTTCTACAATGAGCAGTTCTTC
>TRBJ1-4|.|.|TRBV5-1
CASSPLRAFGEKLFF
TGCGCCAGCAGCCCGTTGCGGGCCTTCGGTGAAAAACTGTTTTTT
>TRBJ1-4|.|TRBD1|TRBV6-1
CASRSGGVGEKLFF
TGTGCCAGCAGGTCAGGGGGCGTGGGTGAAAAACTGTTTTTT
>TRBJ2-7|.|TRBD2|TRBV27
CASSWLAGGRAYEQYF
TGTGCCAGCAGTTGGCTAGCGGGGGGTCGGGCCTACGAGCAGTACTTC
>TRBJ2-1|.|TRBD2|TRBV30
CAWTQGGEQFF
TGTGCCTGGACTCAGGGAGGGGAGCAGTTCTTC
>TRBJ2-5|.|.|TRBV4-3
CASSQGPRETQYF
TGCGCCAGCAGCCAAGGACCGAGGGAGACCCAGTACTTC
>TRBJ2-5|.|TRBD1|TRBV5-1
CASSLGQGFPLLQTQYF
TGCGCCAGCAGCTTGGGACAGGGCTTTCCCCTACTCCAGACCCAGTACTTC
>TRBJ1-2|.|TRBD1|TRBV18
CASSPSDRAANYGYTF
TGTGCCAGCTCACCTTCCGACAGGGCCGCTAACTATGGCTACACCTTC
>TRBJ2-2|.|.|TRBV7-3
CASSTGSETGELFF
TGTGCCAGCAGCACCGGTAGTGAAACCGGGGAGCTGTTTTTT
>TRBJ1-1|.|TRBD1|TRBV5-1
CASSIGTGGAIGVAFF
TGCGCCAGCAGCATCGGGACAGGGGGCGCGATAGGGGTAGCTTTCTTT
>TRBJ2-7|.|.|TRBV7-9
CASSLAAGTFNEQYF
TGTGCCAGCAGCTTAGCCGCGGGGACTTTCAACGAGCAGTACTTC
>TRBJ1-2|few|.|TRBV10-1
CASGETYYGYTF
TGCGCCAGCGGGGAGACATACTATGGCTACACCTTC
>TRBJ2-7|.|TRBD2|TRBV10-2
CASSTRWLAGVNEQYF
TGCGCCAGCAGCACAAGGTGGCTAGCGGGAGTTAACGAGCAGTACTTC
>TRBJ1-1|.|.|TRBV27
CASSPQGITEAFF
TGTGCCAGCAGCCCACAGGGAATCACTGAAGCTTTCTTT
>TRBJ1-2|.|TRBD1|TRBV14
CASSQTDRDRYGYTF
TGTGCCAGCAGCCAAACCGACAGGGACCGCTATGGCTACACCTTC
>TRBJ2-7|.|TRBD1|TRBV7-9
CASSSNDRGIFYEQYF
TGTGCCAGCAGCTCGAACGACAGGGGGATTTTCTACGAGCAGTACTTC
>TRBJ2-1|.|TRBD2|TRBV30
CAWSVLALSEQFF
TGTGCCTGGAGTGTACTAGCGTTGTCTGAGCAGTTCTTC
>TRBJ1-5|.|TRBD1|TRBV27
CASSFERPGQGGQPQHF
TGTGCCAGCAGTTTTGAACGTCCGGGACAGGGAGGTCAGCCCCAGCATTTT
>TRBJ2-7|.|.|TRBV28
CASSSGGSEPYEQYF
TGTGCCAGCAGTAGCGGCGGGTCAGAGCCCTACGAGCAGTACTTC
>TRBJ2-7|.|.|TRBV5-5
CASSLVPGWYEQYF
TGTGCCAGCAGCTTGGTGCCAGGGTGGTACGAGCAGTACTTC
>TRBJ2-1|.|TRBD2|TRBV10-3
CAISPGLAFNEQFF
TGTGCCATCAGTCCGGGACTAGCGTTCAATGAGCAGTTCTTC
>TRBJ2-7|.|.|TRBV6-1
CASSEEVDSLNEQYF
TGTGCCAGCAGTGAAGAAGTGGACAGCCTTAACGAGCAGTACTTC
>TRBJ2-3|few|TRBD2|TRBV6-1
CASSERAGEGSDTQYF
TGTGCCAGCAGTGAAAGGGCGGGAGAGGGTTCAGATACGCAGTATTTT
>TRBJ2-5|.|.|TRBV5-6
CASSLSGQPGRHPAETQYF
TGTGCCAGCAGCTTGAGCGGACAGCCAGGGCGGCATCCGGCAGAGACCCAGTACTTC
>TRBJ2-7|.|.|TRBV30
CASGVPNSYEQYF
TGTGCCTCCGGGGTTCCGAACTCCTACGAGCAGTACTTC
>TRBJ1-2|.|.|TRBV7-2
CASSLGAGPLNYGYTF
TGTGCCAGCAGCTTAGGAGCGGGGCCACTAAACTATGGCTACACCTTC
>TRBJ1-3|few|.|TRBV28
CASSLGQAIYSGNTIYF
TGTGCCAGCAGTTTGGGGCAGGCAATCTACTCTGGAAACACCATATATTTT
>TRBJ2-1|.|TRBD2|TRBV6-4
CASSDDPTSANEQFF
TGTGCCAGCAGTGACGACCCGACTAGCGCCAATGAGCAGTTCTTC
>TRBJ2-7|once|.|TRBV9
CASSVGGTPSYEQYF
TGTGCCAGCAGCGTAGGCGGGACTCCCTCCTACGAGCAGTACTTC
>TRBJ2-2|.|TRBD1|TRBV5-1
CASSKLGQGEIAGELFF
TGCGCCAGCAGCAAACTTGGACAGGGGGAGATTGCCGGGGAGCTGTTTTTT
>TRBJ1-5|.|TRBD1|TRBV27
CASSLRTGGQPQHF
TGTGCCAGCAGTTTAAGGACAGGGGGTCAGCCCCAGCATTTT
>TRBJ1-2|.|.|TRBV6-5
CASRPAGLIYGYTF
TGTGCCAGCAGGCCCGCAGGACTGATCTATGGCTACACCTTC
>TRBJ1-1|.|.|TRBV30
CAWRLGTGNTEAFF
TGTGCCTGGAGGTTGGGAACAGGGAACACTGAAGCTTTCTTT
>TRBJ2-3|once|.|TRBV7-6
CASSLDIGGPTDTQYF
TGTGCCAGCAGCTTAGATATCGGAGGGCCCACAGATACGCAGTATTTT
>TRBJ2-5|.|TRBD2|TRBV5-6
CASSLGGEETQYF
TGTGCCAGCAGCCTCGGGGGGGAAGAGACCCAGTACTTC